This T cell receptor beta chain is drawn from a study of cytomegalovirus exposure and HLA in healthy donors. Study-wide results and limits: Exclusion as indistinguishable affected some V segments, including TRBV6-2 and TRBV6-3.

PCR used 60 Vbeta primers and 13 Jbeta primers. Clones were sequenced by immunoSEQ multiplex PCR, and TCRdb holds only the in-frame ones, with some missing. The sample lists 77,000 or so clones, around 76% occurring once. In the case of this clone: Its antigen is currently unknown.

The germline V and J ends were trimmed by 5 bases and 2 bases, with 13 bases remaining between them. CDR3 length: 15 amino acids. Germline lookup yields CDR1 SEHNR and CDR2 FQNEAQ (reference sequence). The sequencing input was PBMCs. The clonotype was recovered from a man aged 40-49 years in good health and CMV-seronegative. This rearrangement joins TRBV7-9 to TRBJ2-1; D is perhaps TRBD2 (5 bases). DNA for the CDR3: TGTGCCAGCAGCCCAGGCAACGGGGCCTACAATGAGCAGTTCTTC. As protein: CASSPGNGAYNEQFF. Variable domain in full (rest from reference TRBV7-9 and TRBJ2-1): DTGVSQNPRHKITKRGQNVTFRCDPISEHNRLYWYRQTLGQGPEFLTYFQNEAQLEKSRLLSDRFSAERPKGSFSTLEIQRTEQGDSAMYLCASSPGNGAYNEQFFGPGTRLTVL.